This passage covers 15 T cell receptor beta chains from one sample sequenced in a study of control samples from healthy donors and cancer patients. Measured with immunoSEQ multiplex PCR; TCRdb has only the in-frame clones, and not every one. The repertoire holds roughly 170,000 clones, with around 90% as singletons. The sequenced material came from blood. These receptors were taken from a woman younger than 45 in good health.

The V gene is TRBV19, the J gene TRBJ2-1; D might be TRBD1 (6 bases). Trimming removed 6 bases from V and 6 bases from J, with 18 bases in between. CDR3 size: 15 residues. Per the germline V gene, CDR1 is LNHDA and CDR2 is SQIVND (reference sequence). CDR3 protein: CASSRGGSFGNEQFF. The CDR3 DNA is TGTGCCAGTAGCAGGGGCGGCTCCTTCGGCAATGAGCAGTTCTTC. Supplemented by reference TRBV19 and TRBJ2-1, the full variable domain reads DGGITQSPKYLFRKEGQNVTLSCEQNLNHDAMYWYRQDPGQGLRLIYYSQIVNDFQKGDIAEGYSVSREKKESFPLTVTSAQKNPTAFYLCASSRGGSFGNEQFFGPGTRLTVL.

V usage is TRBV29-1 and J usage is TRBJ2-2, with TRBD2 matching 7 bases. This CDR3 comprises 14 residues. CDR1 and CDR2 from the germline V gene are SQVTM and ANQGSEA. The CDR3 region has the DNA TGCAGTCGGAGGGCTAGCGGTTACACCGGGGAGCTGTTTTTT. Its protein product is CSRRASGYTGELFF.

The V call is TRBV11-2, the J call TRBJ1-6, with TRBD1 identical over 8 bases. The germline V gene encodes CDR1 SGHAT and CDR2 FQNNGV. V dropped 2 bases and J dropped 7; count of bases not matched to a gene: 4. The CDR3 has 15 amino acids. The CDR3 here is CASSLWSGGNSPLHF. CDR3 bases: TGTGCCAGCAGCTTATGGTCAGGGGGCAATTCACCCCTCCACTTT.

This clone has more than one count but fewer than ten. This chain joins TRBV7-9 and TRBJ1-3; tentative D call: TRBD1 (5 bases). The CDR3 is 14 residues long. Germline CDR1 SEHNR, CDR2 FQNEAQ (reference sequence). V was cut by 6 bases and J by 1 base, with 10 bases left in between. The CDR3 is CASRETESGNTIYF. CDR3 in DNA: TGTGCCAGCAGAGAGACAGAATCTGGAAACACCATATATTTT.

The chain has TRBV6-1 and TRBJ2-3; TRBD2 might be the D (5 bases). This CDR3 has 16 amino acids. From germline, CDR1 is MNHNS and CDR2 SASEGT. V lost 2 bases, J lost 0 bases, and 12 bases lay in between. The CDR3 DNA sequence: TGTGCCAGCAGTGAATCGAGGGCAGGAAGCACAGATACGCAGTATTTT. Amino acids: CASSESRAGSTDTQYF.

For the CDR3, the DNA is TGTGCCAGCAGCTTATTTCCGAGACAGGGAACAGATACGCAGTATTTT. It translates to CASSLFPRQGTDTQYF. V and J are TRBV7-9 and TRBJ2-3; TRBD1 matches at 7 bases. The CDR3 length is 16 residues. The junction had 8 bases not matched to a gene; V was cut back by 2 bases and J by 3 bases. Germline CDR1 reads SEHNR; CDR2 reads FQNEAQ (reference sequence).

The rearrangement links TRBV5-1 to TRBJ2-3; TRBD2 matches at 7 bases. The CDR3 is 16 amino acids. After removal of 5 bases from V and 0 bases from J, the junction contained 9 bases not matched to a gene. Germline CDR1 is SGHRS and CDR2 is YFSETQ. CDR3: CASSLTLAGSTDTQYF. The CDR3 DNA follows: TGCGCCAGCAGTCTCACTTTAGCGGGTAGCACAGATACGCAGTATTTT.

The CDR3 protein is CAWSWNPGGGQPQHF. The DNA for the CDR3 is TGTGCCTGGAGTTGGAACCCAGGGGGCGGTCAGCCCCAGCATTTT. This chain connects TRBV30 to TRBJ1-5; TRBD1 matches at 8 bases. V lost 2 bases, J lost 6 bases, and 9 bases stayed unmatched. The germline CDR1 and CDR2 sequences are GTSNPN and SVGIG (reference sequence). The CDR3 has 15 residues.

For this clone: The germline gene is not matched at one end of the junction; a read error may be the cause. The genes are TRBV29-1 and TRBJ1-2, with unresolved D. The CDR3 extends over 8 amino acids. CDR1 SQVTM and CDR2 ANQGSEA come from the germline V gene. The DNA of the CDR3 is TGCAGCGTTGTAGCAGGCATTTTC. It codes for CSVVAGIF.

The chain has TRBV27 and TRBJ2-1; 10 positions match TRBD2. Looked up from germline, CDR1 is MNHEY and CDR2 is SMNVEV (reference sequence). The CDR3 sequence is 15 residues long. V trimming: 2 bases; J trimming: 2 bases; junction bases outside the gene matches: 0. The CDR3 is CASSLSGRAYNEQFF. The CDR3 DNA reads as TGTGCCAGCAGTTTAAGCGGGAGGGCCTACAATGAGCAGTTCTTC.

For this clone: This specimen includes other DNA sequences encoding the same CDR3. The J gene is TRBJ1-1, the V gene TRBV19; D is unclear. The germline gives CDR1 LNHDA, CDR2 SQIVND (reference sequence). CDR3 length equals 13 residues. V lost 3 bases and J lost 1, with 6 bases in between. The CDR3 loop is CASSISRNTEAFF. The DNA for the CDR3 is TGTGCCAGTAGTATTTCCAGGAACACTGAAGCTTTCTTT.

This chain connects TRBV30 to TRBJ1-4; D is undetermined. Germline loops: CDR1 GTSNPN, CDR2 SVGIG (reference sequence). The CDR3 is made up of 12 amino acids. The ends were cut back, 3 bases at V and 7 bases at J, with 9 bases in the middle. In nucleotides, the CDR3 is TGTGCCTGGAGCGGGTCGCGTGAAAAACTGTTTTTT. This codes for CAWSGSREKLFF.

V is TRBV18 and J is TRBJ2-5; maybe TRBD1 (5 bases). This CDR3 has 15 amino acids. CDR1 and CDR2 from the germline V gene are KGHSH and LQKENI. V was trimmed by 4 bases and J by 3 bases, leaving 15 bases between them. The CDR3 region is CASSQETHRKETQYF. The CDR3 DNA is TGTGCCAGCTCACAGGAGACGCACAGGAAAGAGACCCAGTACTTC.

The J gene is TRBJ2-2, the V gene TRBV19, with 7 bases identical to TRBD1. The CDR3 is made up of 15 amino acids. V lost 6 bases to trimming and J lost 4 bases; unmatched junction nucleotides: 8. The V gene's germline CDR1 is LNHDA and CDR2 SQIVND (reference sequence). The CDR3 DNA is TGTGCCAGTAGGAACGACAGGGTAGGCACCGGGGAGCTGTTTTTT. Encoded protein: CASRNDRVGTGELFF.

The J gene is TRBJ1-2, the V gene TRBV10-3; perhaps TRBD1 as D (5 bases). Trimming removed 6 bases from V and 4 bases from J, with 9 bases in between. This CDR3 has 12 amino acids. Germline lookup yields CDR1 ENHRY and CDR2 SYGVKD. This chain's CDR3 is CAIRGDGYGYTF. CDR3 sequence (DNA): TGTGCCATCAGGGGGGACGGCTATGGCTACACCTTC.